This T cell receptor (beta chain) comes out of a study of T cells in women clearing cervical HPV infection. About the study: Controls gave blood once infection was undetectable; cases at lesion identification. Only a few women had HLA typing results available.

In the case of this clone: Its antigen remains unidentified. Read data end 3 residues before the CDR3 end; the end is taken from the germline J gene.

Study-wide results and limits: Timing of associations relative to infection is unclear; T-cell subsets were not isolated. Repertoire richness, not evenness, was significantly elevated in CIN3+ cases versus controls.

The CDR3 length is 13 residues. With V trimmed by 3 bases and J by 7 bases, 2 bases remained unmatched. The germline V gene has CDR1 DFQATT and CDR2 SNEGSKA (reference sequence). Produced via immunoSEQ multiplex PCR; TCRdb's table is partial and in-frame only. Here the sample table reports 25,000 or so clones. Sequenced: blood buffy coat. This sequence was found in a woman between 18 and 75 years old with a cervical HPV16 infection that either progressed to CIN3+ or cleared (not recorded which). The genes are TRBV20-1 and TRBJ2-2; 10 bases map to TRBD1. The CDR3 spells CSARTGGGGELFF. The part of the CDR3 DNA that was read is TGCAGTGCTAGGACAGGGGGCGGCGGGGAG.